The clone carrying this TCR beta chain was seen just once. The source of the sample is a study of blood T cell repertoires in COVID-19. Produced via immunoSEQ multiplex PCR; TCRdb's table is partial and in-frame only. The sample records 140,000 to 150,000 clones, roughly 76% being singletons. The V end lost 3 bases, the J end lost 0 bases, and 9 bases lay between the germline ends. The germline gives CDR1 LGHDT, CDR2 YNNKEL (reference sequence). The CDR3 is 14 amino acids. This clonotype was sampled from a human donor with acute or convalescent COVID-19. The donor label of this sample is uncertain. This sequence joins TRBV3-1 (or the pseudogene TRBV3-2) and TRBJ2-7; TRBD2 might be the D (6 bases). Sequencing was done on a sample of peripheral blood. As DNA, the CDR3 is TGTGCCAGCAGCCACGGGGGAAGCTCCTACGAGCAGTACTTC. It encodes CASSHGGSSYEQYF.